This TCR beta chain emerged from a study of patients and donors after allogeneic stem cell transplantation. This CDR3 is built from 17 residues. Trimming removed 0 bases from V and 2 bases from J, with 14 bases in between. CDR1 is SGDLS and CDR2 is YYNGEE in the germline V gene. TCRdb used MiXCR to reprocess the RT-PCR reads, holding one entry per CDR3 protein. This sample has some 960,000 distinct CDR3 sequences, with roughly 18% found just once. The TCR was taken from a human donor who was either an allogeneic HSCT recipient or a stem cell or donor lymphocyte infusion donor (not recorded which). It is not recorded whose cells these are; they may come from a transplant donor. The sequencing sample was made of blood, either unsorted or a sorted T cell fraction (not recorded which). This chain joins TRBV9 and TRBJ2-2; the D is unclear. The CDR3 bases are TGTGCCAGCAGCGTAGCTAAAGGATCCGAAAACACCGGGGAGCTGTTTTTT. This encodes CASSVAKGSENTGELFF.